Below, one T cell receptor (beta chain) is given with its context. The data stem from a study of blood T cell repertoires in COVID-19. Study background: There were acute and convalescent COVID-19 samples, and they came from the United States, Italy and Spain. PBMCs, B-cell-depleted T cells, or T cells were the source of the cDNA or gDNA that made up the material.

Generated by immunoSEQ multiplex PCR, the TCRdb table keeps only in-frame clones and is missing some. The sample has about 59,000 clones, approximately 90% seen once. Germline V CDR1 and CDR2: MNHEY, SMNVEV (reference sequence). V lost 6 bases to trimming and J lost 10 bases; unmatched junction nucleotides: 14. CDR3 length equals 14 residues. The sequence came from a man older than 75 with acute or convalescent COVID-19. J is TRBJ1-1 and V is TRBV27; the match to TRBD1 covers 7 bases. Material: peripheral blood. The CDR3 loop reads CASRRQGGGGGAFF. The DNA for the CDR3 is TGTGCCAGCAGACGACAGGGAGGCGGTGGGGGAGCTTTCTTT.